Listed below are T cell receptor beta chains from one sample, sequenced in a study of sequential checkpoint blockade in melanoma. Using immunoSEQ multiplex PCR, the repertoire was profiled, and TCRdb retains in-frame clones only, with some absent. The sample shows about 40,000 clones, 84% of them seen only once. The sample in question was CD8+ T cells sorted from blood (inferred from file names), obtained from a patient given nivolumab and ipilimumab in sequence. The receptors here all came from a human donor with melanoma. The CDR3 runs from the conserved cysteine through the conserved F or W. D genes are given only for firm matches. Part of the rows lack a size; the others show once, few, many or a class for expanded clones.

clone size: medium-sized
D gene: -
V gene: TRBV7-9
J gene: TRBJ2-3
CDR3 DNA: TGTGCCAGCAAAGACAGCAACACAGATACGCAGTATTTT
CDR3 protein: CASKDSNTDTQYF

clone size: -
D gene: -
V gene: TRBV4-1
J gene: TRBJ1-1
CDR3 DNA: TGCGCCAGCAGCCAAGCGGGTCTTACCCACGAAGCTTTCTTT
CDR3 protein: CASSQAGLTHEAFF

clone size: -
D gene: TRBD1
V gene: TRBV30
J gene: TRBJ1-1
CDR3 DNA: TGTGCCTGGAGTGTGAGGACAGGCCGACTAGAAGCTTTCTTT
CDR3 protein: CAWSVRTGRLEAFF

clone size: -
D gene: TRBD1
V gene: TRBV5-8
J gene: TRBJ1-3
CDR3 DNA: TGTGCCAGCAGCTCGCCGGGACAGATAATAACTGGAAACACCATATATTTT
CDR3 protein: CASSSPGQIITGNTIYF

clone size: -
D gene: TRBD2
V gene: TRBV27
J gene: TRBJ2-7
CDR3 DNA: TGTGCCAGCAGTTTATCCGGGGGGTCCTACGAGCAGTACTTC
CDR3 protein: CASSLSGGSYEQYF

clone size: large
D gene: -
V gene: TRBV28
J gene: TRBJ1-4
CDR3 DNA: TGTGCCAGCAGCCCAACCCCCCCCGGAGTGGCGACTAATGAAAAACTGTTTTTT
CDR3 protein: CASSPTPPGVATNEKLFF

clone size: -
D gene: -
V gene: TRBV7-9
J gene: TRBJ2-7
CDR3 DNA: TGTGCCAGCACCCCTCGGGGGTCCTACGAGCAGTACTTC
CDR3 protein: CASTPRGSYEQYF

clone size: -
D gene: -
V gene: TRBV19
J gene: TRBJ1-5
CDR3 DNA: TGTGCCAGTAGTATCGACTCTTTTCCAGCGGGACCCCAGCATTTT
CDR3 protein: CASSIDSFPAGPQHF

clone size: -
D gene: TRBD2
V gene: TRBV5-8
J gene: TRBJ2-5
CDR3 DNA: TGTGCCAGCAGCTTGACTAGCGGGAGTGTAGAGACCCAGTACTTC
CDR3 protein: CASSLTSGSVETQYF

clone size: -
D gene: -
V gene: TRBV6-5
J gene: TRBJ2-7
CDR3 DNA: TGTGCCAGCAGCCTTACAGGAAGCTCCTACGAGCAGTACTTC
CDR3 protein: CASSLTGSSYEQYF

clone size: -
D gene: TRBD1
V gene: TRBV25-1
J gene: TRBJ2-1
CDR3 DNA: TGTGCCACCTCACCCCTGGGACAGAACCATGAGCAGTTCTTC
CDR3 protein: CATSPLGQNHEQFF

clone size: -
D gene: -
V gene: TRBV27
J gene: TRBJ1-1
CDR3 DNA: TGTGCCAGCAGTTTATCGAACTACATGAACACTGAAGCTTTCTTT
CDR3 protein: CASSLSNYMNTEAFF

clone size: -
D gene: -
V gene: TRBV25-1
J gene: TRBJ2-5
CDR3 DNA: TGTGCCAGCAGTGAACCCAACCAAGAGACCCAGTACTTC
CDR3 protein: CASSEPNQETQYF

clone size: -
D gene: TRBD1
V gene: TRBV27
J gene: TRBJ2-7
CDR3 DNA: TGTGCCAGCAGTTTATTATCTTACAGGGGGGAGATCTACGAGCAGTACTTC
CDR3 protein: CASSLLSYRGEIYEQYF

clone size: -
D gene: -
V gene: TRBV19
J gene: TRBJ1-6
CDR3 DNA: TGTGCCATCTATCTTGACAGGCGCAATTCACCCCTCCACTTT
CDR3 protein: CAIYLDRRNSPLHF

clone size: -
D gene: -
V gene: TRBV19
J gene: TRBJ2-7
CDR3 DNA: TGTGCCAGTAGTATAGACTCGCGCGAGCAGTACTTC
CDR3 protein: CASSIDSREQYF